This T cell receptor beta chain was profiled in a study of Graves' ophthalmopathy and Graves' hyperthyroidism. There are many counts of this clonotype. The antigen remains unidentified. One junction end does not reproduce the germline sequence, and a read error may be involved. Amplification targeted the TCR beta CDR3 regions, with RNA transcripts as the source material. RT-PCR was first run with HTBI primers, then multiplex PCR in a second round. MiXCR, applied by TCRdb to the multiplex PCR reads, yields one record per CDR3 protein. The sample holds some 390,000 distinct CDR3 sequences, around 17% seen once. Whole-study results and caveats: A roughly 76% specificity and 87.88% sensitivity were achieved by a 13-signature model that separated ophthalmopathy from stable hyperthyroidism.

Having ophthalmopathy, the donors showed moderate-to-severe activity, CAS ≥3 and NOSPECS ≥4, with disease lasting under 3 months. The authors diagnosed from clinical symptoms, serum thyroxine, TRAb, thyroid ultrasound and orbital computed tomography. It was from about 10 ml of fresh peripheral blood that the PBMCs came. This sequence was found in a woman between 18 and 29 years old with Graves' ophthalmopathy. Sequencing input: peripheral blood.

The chain's CDR3 is CSVESPDPNAF. As DNA, the CDR3 is TGCAGCGTCGAGTCCCCGGACCCTAATGCCTTC. V usage is TRBV29-1 and J usage is TRBJ2-5; D gene uncertain. CDR3 length equals 11 residues. Germline V CDR1 and CDR2: SQVTM, ANQGSEA.